Described below is a single TCR beta chain sequence and its context. 13 Jbeta primers and 60 Vbeta primers were used for the PCR. Assay used: immunoSEQ multiplex PCR; TCRdb lists only in-frame clones, some missing. The sample shows 120,000 or so clones, 60% to 85% of them seen only once. This record comes from a study of cytomegalovirus exposure and HLA in healthy donors. Each donor's status was that of a healthy bone marrow donor. V lost 4 bases and J lost 4; bases outside the gene matches: 6. Germline V gene data show CDR1 as SNHLY and CDR2 as FYNNEI. The CDR3 has 15 amino acids. J is TRBJ2-5 and V is TRBV2; 10 bases line up with TRBD2. The sample comprised PBMCs. The sequence came from a man aged 25 to 40 in good health and CMV-seronegative. In DNA, the CDR3 is TGTGCCAGCAGTGGGGCTAGCGGGGGATCAGAGACCCAGTACTTC. Translation: CASSGASGGSETQYF.